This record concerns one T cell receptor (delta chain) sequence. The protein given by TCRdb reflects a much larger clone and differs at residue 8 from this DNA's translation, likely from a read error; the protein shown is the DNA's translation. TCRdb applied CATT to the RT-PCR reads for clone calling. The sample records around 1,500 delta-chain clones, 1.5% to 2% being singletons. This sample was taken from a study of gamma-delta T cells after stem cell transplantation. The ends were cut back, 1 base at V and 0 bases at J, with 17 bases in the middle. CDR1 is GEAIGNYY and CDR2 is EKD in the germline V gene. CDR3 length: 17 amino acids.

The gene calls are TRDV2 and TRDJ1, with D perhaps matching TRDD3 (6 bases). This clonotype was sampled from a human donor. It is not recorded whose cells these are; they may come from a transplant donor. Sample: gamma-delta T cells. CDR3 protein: CACDTVSRGNNTDKLIF. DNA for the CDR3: TGTGCCTGTGACACAGTAAGCCGGGGGAACAACACCGATAAACTCATCTTT.